These T cell receptor beta chains were read from a single sample in a study of blood T cells in healthy people across ages. MiXCR, applied by TCRdb to the 5' RACE reads, yields one record per CDR3 protein. The repertoire includes some 1,000,000 distinct CDR3 sequences, 20% to 25% of them detected once, and around 0.75% sits in the top ten. This sample was shared with a second study, whose subject was T cells of mothers and their children.

Material for sequencing was blood. The receptor set was obtained from a girl aged 2-9 years in good health. Both conserved end residues are trimmed from each CDR3. Fields, in order: V gene, J gene, clone size, CDR3 protein. Rows give clone size only sometimes, using once, few, many, or a class for an expanded clone.

TRBV2	TRBJ2-3	few	ASLSSGASTDTQY
TRBV6-5	TRBJ1-2	few	ASSYRTGTGYT
TRBV7-2	TRBJ1-2	-	ASRELGGGGYT
TRBV5-1	TRBJ2-2	-	ASSPWGKDGPDYTGELF
TRBV4-2	TRBJ2-7	-	ASSQVGVVGQSSYEQY
TRBV24-1	TRBJ2-1	-	ATSDLLGAVYNEQF
TRBV6-5	TRBJ2-1	-	ASSSGLEAYNEQF
TRBV4-1	TRBJ2-2	few	ASSQDPMSIGELF
TRBV7-9	TRBJ2-7	few	ASSSTLGGEQY
TRBV6-7	TRBJ2-5	-	ATLTAYQETQY
TRBV7-3	TRBJ1-2	few	ASSLGPGTNYGYT
TRBV6-2/TRBV6-3	-	-	ASSTQGRYNEQF
TRBV5-1	TRBJ2-1	-	ASSFRVYANYNEQF
TRBV5-1	TRBJ2-3	few	ASSLGPFTSGRTDTQY
TRBV6-5	TRBJ2-3	few	ASSSVRDAQY
TRBV12-3/TRBV12-4	TRBJ2-3	many	ASSPELGTDTQY
TRBV6-1	TRBJ1-2	-	ASSPSGQTYGYT
TRBV5-1	TRBJ2-1	-	ASSPLPTSGLSSYNEQF
TRBV28	TRBJ2-5	-	ASSPLPPGLVEETQY
TRBV20-1	TRBJ2-1	-	SAPLVNEQF
TRBV12-3/TRBV12-4	TRBJ2-7	few	ASSLRDTLEQY
TRBV20-1	TRBJ2-7	few	SAPAGASYEQY
TRBV3-1	TRBJ2-2	once	ASYTRLQGKAGELF
TRBV28	TRBJ2-7	-	ASSSGASDFYEQY
TRBV4-1	TRBJ2-5	-	ASSPLVPMETQY
TRBV29-1	TRBJ1-1	-	SVAGFDSNPNTEAF
TRBV6-6	TRBJ1-1	-	ASSSPGRWNTEAF
TRBV7-9	TRBJ2-4	-	ASSSSVRLDIQY
TRBV29-1	TRBJ2-7	-	SVERGTTYEQY
TRBV3-1	TRBJ2-1	few	ASSQVGTSQF
TRBV6-6	TRBJ1-2	-	ASSPGTPWGYT
TRBV5-4	TRBJ1-1	-	ASSFSVMNTEAF
TRBV7-2	TRBJ1-3	-	ASTVGLSGNTIY
TRBV10-3	TRBJ1-2	-	AISESRQSAGDGYT
TRBV28	TRBJ2-6	few	ASSSLGASGANVLT
TRBV7-2	TRBJ1-1	-	ASSLAGVGNTEAF
TRBV29-1	-	few	SVEDGVRMEAQY
TRBV4-1	TRBJ1-1	-	ASSHSGTGAEAF
TRBV7-2	TRBJ2-7	-	ASSLVGTPSYEQY
TRBV6-5	-	few	ASSSGLAEDNEQF
TRBV6-5	TRBJ1-1	few	ASSYFGQGATSLEAF
TRBV7-2	TRBJ2-7	-	ASEKGYEQY
TRBV6-1	TRBJ2-5	-	ASSGGGRSQETQY
TRBV7-2	TRBJ1-2	-	ASSSYETDNYGYT
TRBV7-9	TRBJ2-5	-	ASSPKGLRYQETQY
TRBV3-1	TRBJ2-1	-	ASSQLLAGTGVPNEQF
TRBV4-2	TRBJ2-2	many	ASSPGNTGELF
TRBV7-9	TRBJ1-6	few	ASRGGVTPLH
TRBV12-3/TRBV12-4	TRBJ2-5	-	ASSPFTMAQY
TRBV6-6	TRBJ1-2	-	ASSPQQAGGYT
TRBV11-2	TRBJ2-2	few	ASRPTGNTGELF
TRBV11-2	TRBJ2-5	few	ASSFGGIRGETQY
TRBV12-3/TRBV12-4	-	few	ASAETGKTYEQY